This T cell receptor beta chain was documented in a study of cytomegalovirus exposure and HLA in healthy donors. Study results and caveats: The number of N-insertions in an Asian-associated ancestry cluster was reportedly below the approximately 690-donor mean in a later analysis.

This CDR3 is 16 amino acids long. The germline gives CDR1 KGHSH, CDR2 LQKENI. V was pared by 3 bases and J by 0 bases, with 14 bases between. A multiplex PCR was run with 60 Vbeta primers and 13 Jbeta primers. Using immunoSEQ multiplex PCR, the repertoire was profiled, and TCRdb retains in-frame clones only, with some absent. In the table there are about 98,000 clones, roughly two thirds of which are singletons. This clone appeared a single time. What it binds is not known. This chain uses TRBV18 with TRBJ1-2; the D is unclear. The sequenced sample was PBMCs. The receptor was derived from a female donor in good health and CMV-seronegative. The CDR3 reads CASSPSGQVANYGYTF. The CDR3 region has the DNA TGTGCCAGCTCACCTAGTGGGCAGGTAGCTAACTATGGCTACACCTTC.